A single T cell receptor beta chain is shown here with its context. The sample is drawn from a study of blood T cell repertoires in COVID-19. The CDR3 is made up of 13 amino acids. The germline V gene has CDR1 ENHRY and CDR2 SYGVKD. With 10 bases clipped from V and 0 bases from J, the junction kept 4 bases outside the gene matches. Produced via immunoSEQ multiplex PCR; TCRdb's table is partial and in-frame only. Of around 250,000 clones in the sample, roughly 87% were seen once. This sequence originates from a woman aged 40 to 50 who had recovered from COVID-19. Input material: peripheral blood. The rearrangement uses TRBV10-3 and TRBJ1-2; 8 bases match TRBD1. The CDR3 is CANSGQANYGYTF. In DNA form, the CDR3 reads TGTGCCAACTCGGGACAGGCTAACTATGGCTACACCTTC.